Shown below are 12 T cell receptor beta chains from a single sample sequenced in a study of blood T cell repertoires in COVID-19. Profiling relied on immunoSEQ multiplex PCR, and the TCRdb table lists in-frame clones only, not all of them. Found here are 360,000 or so clones, about 90% of them singletons; the top ten hold almost 3%. Sequencing used PBMCs or T cells enriched from blood (not recorded which). The receptor set was obtained from a woman under 40 who had recovered from COVID-19.

This chain's CDR3 is CASSVGDFTYEQYF. The DNA of the CDR3 is TGTGCCAGCAGCGTTGGTGACTTCACCTACGAGCAGTACTTC. The chain links TRBV9 to TRBJ2-7, with no clear D. The CDR3 runs 14 residues. Per the germline V gene, CDR1 is SGDLS and CDR2 is YYNGEE. Trimming pared 2 bases from V and 2 bases from J, leaving 11 bases between.

J is TRBJ1-4 and V is TRBV5-5; 7 nucleotides agree with TRBD1. Losses at the gene ends were 0 bases for V and 0 bases for J; bases not matched to a gene: 11. The CDR3 consists of 19 residues. Germline V gene sequence: CDR1 SGHKS, CDR2 YYEKEE (reference sequence). CDR3 loop: CASSLGNTGEAATNEKLFF. CDR3 DNA sequence: TGTGCCAGCAGCTTGGGGAACACAGGGGAGGCTGCAACTAATGAAAAACTGTTTTTT. The full variable domain, in which reference TRBV5-5 and TRBJ1-4 provide the parts outside the CDR3, is DAGVTQSPTHLIKTRGQQVTLRCSPISGHKSVSWYQQVLGQGPQFIFQYYEKEERGRGNFPDRFSARQFPNYSSELNVNALLLGDSALYLCASSLGNTGEAATNEKLFFGSGTQLSVL.

The V and J genes are TRBV29-1 and TRBJ1-1, with D perhaps matching TRBD1 (5 bases). This CDR3 is built from 13 residues. The V end was cut by 4 bases, the J end by 7 bases, with 16 bases between. Per the germline V gene, CDR1 is SQVTM and CDR2 is ANQGSEA. CDR3 in DNA: TGCAGCGTTGGCCCACCCGCGACAGATGAAGCTTTCTTT. Residues: CSVGPPATDEAFF.

V usage is TRBV28 and J usage is TRBJ2-1; 10 bases agree with TRBD2. Losses at the gene ends were 6 bases for V and 8 bases for J; bases not matched to a gene: 10. The germline CDR1 and CDR2 sequences are MDHEN and SYDVKM. The CDR3 has 15 amino acids. This CDR3 reads CASSRGASGSHEQFF. In nucleotides, the CDR3 is TGTGCCAGCAGCCGGGGGGCTAGCGGGAGCCATGAGCAGTTCTTC.

The V call is TRBV7-9, the J call TRBJ1-2, with 9 nucleotides matching TRBD1. The CDR3 has 15 amino acids. V gave up 4 bases and J gave up 8 bases; unmatched junction bases: 11. CDR1 SEHNR and CDR2 FQNEAQ come from the germline V gene (reference sequence). The CDR3 DNA sequence: TGTGCCAGCAGCTCTACAGGGGGCGCGGAAGGAGGCTACACCTTC. Amino acids: CASSSTGGAEGGYTF. Together with reference TRBV7-9 and TRBJ1-2, the CDR3 gives the full variable domain: DTGVSQNPRHKITKRGQNVTFRCDPISEHNRLYWYRQTLGQGPEFLTYFQNEAQLEKSRLLSDRFSAERPKGSFSTLEIQRTEQGDSAMYLCASSSTGGAEGGYTFGSGTRLTVV.

Details on this clone: The same CDR3 can be traced to other DNA sequences in this sample. The V call is TRBV28, the J call TRBJ1-2; no definite D call. V dropped 5 bases and J dropped 2 bases, with 3 bases sitting between them. The CDR3 has 11 amino acids. The germline CDR1 and CDR2 sequences are MDHEN and SYDVKM. The CDR3 region is CASSPNYGYTF. In nucleotides, the CDR3 is TGTGCCAGCAGTCCGAACTATGGCTACACCTTC.

The genes are TRBV24-1 and TRBJ1-1; 10 nucleotides line up with TRBD1. V gave up 4 bases and J gave up 9 bases; unmatched junction bases: 4. The germline gives CDR1 KGHDR, CDR2 SFDVKD. The CDR3 covers 13 residues. Here the CDR3 reads CATSDRDRGKAFF. For the CDR3, the DNA is TGTGCCACCAGTGACCGGGACAGGGGCAAAGCTTTCTTT.

In its sample, this clone ranks as medium-sized. The chain joins TRBV19 to TRBJ2-3; possible D gene TRBD2, 6 bases. Per germline, CDR1 LNHDA and CDR2 SQIVND (reference sequence). V was cut by 2 bases and J by 2 bases, with 14 bases left in between. This CDR3 is 16 amino acids long. CDR3 sequence: CASSIHRGTYTDTQYF. CDR3 DNA: TGTGCCAGTAGTATACATCGCGGGACTTACACAGATACGCAGTATTTT.

This rearrangement joins TRBV7-2 to TRBJ1-3, with D hard to call. The germline gives CDR1 SGHTA, CDR2 FQGNSA. This CDR3 contains 16 residues. The V and J ends lost 0 bases and 0 bases respectively, with 9 bases between them. The CDR3: CASSLAPPLSGNTIYF. CDR3 in DNA: TGTGCCAGCAGCTTAGCTCCCCCTCTCTCTGGAAACACCATATATTTT.

This chain uses TRBV6-5 with TRBJ2-7; unclear D gene. V was cut by 6 bases and J by 3 bases, with 12 bases left in between. This CDR3 is 13 amino acids long. Per the germline V gene, CDR1 is MNHEY and CDR2 is SVGAGI. The CDR3 DNA reads TGTGCCAGCAGGACCCCAGGCGACTACGAGCAGTACTTC. Its protein product is CASRTPGDYEQYF.

This sequence joins TRBV4-1 and TRBJ1-1, with a weak D call TRBD1 (6 bases). The CDR3 extends over 14 amino acids. Germline V gene data show CDR1 as MGHRA and CDR2 as YSYEKL. V dropped 1 base and J dropped 7 bases, with 13 bases sitting between them. CDR3 sequence (DNA): TGCGCCAGCAGCCAAGGGACAGCCATTAGTGAAGCTTTCTTT. Translation: CASSQGTAISEAFF.

The DNA of the CDR3 is TGCGCCAGCAGTGAGGGGAGGTACGGTCAGCCCCAGCATTTT. Protein sequence: CASSEGRYGQPQHF. The chain has TRBV10-1 and TRBJ1-5; D is unclear. This CDR3 spans 14 amino acids. From germline, CDR1 is WNHNN and CDR2 SYGVQD (reference sequence). Trimming removed 2 bases from V and 6 bases from J, with 11 bases in between.